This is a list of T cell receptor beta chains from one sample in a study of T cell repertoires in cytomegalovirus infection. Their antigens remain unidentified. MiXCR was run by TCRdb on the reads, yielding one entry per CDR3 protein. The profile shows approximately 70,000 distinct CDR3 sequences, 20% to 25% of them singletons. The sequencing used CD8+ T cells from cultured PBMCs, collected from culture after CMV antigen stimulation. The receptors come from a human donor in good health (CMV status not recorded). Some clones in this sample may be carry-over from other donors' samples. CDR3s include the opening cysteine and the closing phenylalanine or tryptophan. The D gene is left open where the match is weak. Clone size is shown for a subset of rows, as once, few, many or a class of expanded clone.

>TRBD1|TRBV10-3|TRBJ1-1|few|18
CAISESEAGTGHETEAFF
TGTGCCATCAGTGAGTCGGAGGCCGGGACAGGGCATGAGACTGAAGCTTTCTTT
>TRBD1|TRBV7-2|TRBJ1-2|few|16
CASSWGDRVFAYGYTF
TGTGCCAGCAGCTGGGGGGACAGGGTGTTTGCCTATGGCTACACCTTC
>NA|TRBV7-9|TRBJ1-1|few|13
CASLSTGNTEAFF
TGTGCCAGCCTTTCAACAGGGAACACTGAAGCTTTCTTT
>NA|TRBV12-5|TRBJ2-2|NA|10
CASGLVELFF
TGTGCTAGTGGTTTGGTGGAGCTGTTTTTT
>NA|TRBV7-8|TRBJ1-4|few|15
CASSLKRRGGEKLFF
TGTGCCAGCAGCTTAAAGAGGAGAGGGGGTGAAAAACTGTTTTTT
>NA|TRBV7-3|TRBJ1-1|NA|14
CASSLSTENTEAFF
TGTGCCAGCAGCCTTTCGACAGAAAACACTGAAGCTTTCTTT
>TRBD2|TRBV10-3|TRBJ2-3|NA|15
CAHPGAGGPQDTQYF
TGTGCCCATCCGGGAGCGGGGGGTCCTCAAGATACGCAGTATTTT
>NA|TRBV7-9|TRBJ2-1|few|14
CASSSDNSYNEQFF
TGTGCCAGCAGCTCTGACAACTCCTACAATGAGCAGTTCTTC
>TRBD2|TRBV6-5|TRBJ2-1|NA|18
CASSYSRASGGPGDEQFF
TGTGCCAGCAGTTACTCCCGGGCTAGCGGGGGCCCTGGGGATGAGCAGTTCTTC
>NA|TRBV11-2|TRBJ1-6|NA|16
CASSLLSGGGVSPLHF
TGTGCCAGCAGCTTACTATCCGGGGGGGGAGTATCACCCCTCCACTTT
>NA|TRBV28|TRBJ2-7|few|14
CASSFRQDRNEQYF
TGTGCCAGCAGTTTCAGACAGGATAGGAACGAGCAGTACTTC
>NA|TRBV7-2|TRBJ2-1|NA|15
CASSLRDTPYNEQFF
TGTGCCAGCAGCTTAAGGGACACGCCCTACAATGAGCAGTTCTTC
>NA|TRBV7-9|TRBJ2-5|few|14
CASSLSVTEETQYF
TGTGCCAGCAGCTTAAGCGTGACAGAAGAGACCCAGTACTTC
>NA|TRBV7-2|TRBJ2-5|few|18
CASTITGGWEESAETQYF
TGTGCCAGCACCATCACGGGGGGCTGGGAGGAGTCTGCGGAGACCCAGTACTTC
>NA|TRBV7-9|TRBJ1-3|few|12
CAFSGTGNTIYF
TGTGCCTTCTCTGGAACTGGAAACACCATATATTTT
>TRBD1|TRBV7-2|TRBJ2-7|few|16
CASSLDWGQGEDEQYF
TGTGCCAGCAGCTTAGACTGGGGACAGGGTGAAGACGAGCAGTACTTC
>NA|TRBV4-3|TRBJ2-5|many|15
CASSQGPGGRETQYF
TGCGCCAGCAGCCAAGGCCCTGGTGGAAGGGAGACCCAGTACTTC
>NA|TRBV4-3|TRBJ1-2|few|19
CASSQEGVPRGRFNYGYTF
TGCGCCAGCAGCCAAGAAGGGGTCCCTCGGGGAAGGTTCAACTATGGCTACACCTTC
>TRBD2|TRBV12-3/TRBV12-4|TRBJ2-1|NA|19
CASSPFRVAGGIYYNEQFF
TGTGCCAGCAGCCCGTTTAGGGTAGCGGGGGGGATTTACTACAATGAGCAGTTCTTC
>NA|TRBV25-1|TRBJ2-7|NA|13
CASLLGRVYEQYF
TGTGCCAGCCTATTGGGGCGGGTATACGAGCAGTACTTC
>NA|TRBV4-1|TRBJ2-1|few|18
CASSQEETGLSSYNEQFF
TGCGCCAGCAGCCAAGAAGAAACAGGGCTGAGCTCCTACAATGAGCAGTTCTTC
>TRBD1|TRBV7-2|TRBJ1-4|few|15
CASSLNRGVEEKLFF
TGTGCCAGCAGCCTCAACAGGGGAGTGGAGGAAAAACTGTTTTTT
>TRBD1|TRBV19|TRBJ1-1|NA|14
CAIGGDRGNTEAFF
TGTGCCATCGGAGGGGACAGGGGAAACACTGAAGCTTTCTTT
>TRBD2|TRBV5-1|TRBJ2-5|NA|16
CASSPLGGGTQETQYF
TGCGCCAGCAGCCCCCTTGGCGGGGGGACCCAAGAGACCCAGTACTTC
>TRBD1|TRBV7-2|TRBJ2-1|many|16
CASSLGIRGPYNEQFF
TGTGCCAGCAGCTTGGGAATCAGGGGGCCTTACAATGAGCAGTTCTTC
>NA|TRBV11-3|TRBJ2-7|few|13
CASSFGTRYEQYF
TGTGCCAGCAGCTTCGGGACAAGATACGAGCAGTACTTC
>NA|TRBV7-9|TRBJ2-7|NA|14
CASSPAGPQDEQYF
TGTGCCAGCAGCCCCGCAGGGCCCCAGGACGAGCAGTACTTC
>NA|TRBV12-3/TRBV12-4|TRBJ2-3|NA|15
CASSPWDGIPDTQYF
TGTGCCAGCAGTCCCTGGGACGGGATCCCAGATACGCAGTATTTT
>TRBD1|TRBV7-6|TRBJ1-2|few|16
CASSPSGQGPHYGYTF
TGTGCCAGCAGCCCATCGGGACAGGGCCCCCACTATGGCTACACCTTC
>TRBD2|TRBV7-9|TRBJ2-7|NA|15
CASSSTSGGTYEQYF
TGTGCCAGCAGTTCGACTAGCGGGGGGACCTACGAGCAGTACTTC
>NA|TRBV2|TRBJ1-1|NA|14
CATGDGFWNTEAFF
TGTGCCACAGGGGACGGTTTCTGGAACACTGAAGCTTTCTTT
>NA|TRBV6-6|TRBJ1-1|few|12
CASTVENTEAFF
TGTGCCAGCACTGTAGAGAACACTGAAGCTTTCTTT
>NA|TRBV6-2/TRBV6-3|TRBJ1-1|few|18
CAHHSAPGGPPLNTEAFF
TGTGCCCATCACTCGGCCCCGGGGGGACCGCCCCTGAACACTGAAGCTTTCTTT
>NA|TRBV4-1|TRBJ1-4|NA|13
CASRSGTNEKLFF
TGCGCCAGCAGAAGCGGAACTAATGAAAAACTGTTTTTT
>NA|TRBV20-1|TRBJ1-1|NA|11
CSAAGGSEAFF
TGCAGTGCTGCCGGGGGGTCCGAAGCTTTCTTT
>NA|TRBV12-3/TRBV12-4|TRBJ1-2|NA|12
CATLDRDYGYTF
TGTGCCACCTTAGACAGAGACTATGGCTACACCTTC
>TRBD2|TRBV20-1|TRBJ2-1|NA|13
CSALAVSYNEQFF
TGCAGCGCGCTAGCGGTCTCCTACAATGAGCAGTTCTTC
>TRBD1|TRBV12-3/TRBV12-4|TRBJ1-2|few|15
CASSLAWDSFYGYTF
TGTGCCAGCAGTTTAGCGTGGGACAGCTTCTATGGCTACACCTTC
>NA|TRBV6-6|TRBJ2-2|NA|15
CASSYVTRGTGELFF
TGTGCCAGCAGTTACGTGACCAGGGGCACCGGGGAGCTGTTTTTT
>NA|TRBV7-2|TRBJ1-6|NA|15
CASSSWEQGLVPLHF
TGTGCCAGCAGCTCGTGGGAACAGGGCCTGGTACCCCTCCACTTT
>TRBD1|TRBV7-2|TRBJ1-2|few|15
CASSQTGRYNYGYTF
TGTGCCAGCAGCCAGACAGGGAGATACAACTATGGCTACACCTTC
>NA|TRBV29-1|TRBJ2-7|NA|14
CSVVATDKAYEQYF
TGCAGCGTTGTAGCGACGGATAAGGCCTACGAGCAGTACTTC
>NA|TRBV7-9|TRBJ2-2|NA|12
CASSFGPMELFF
TGTGCCAGCAGCTTCGGGCCCATGGAGCTGTTTTTT
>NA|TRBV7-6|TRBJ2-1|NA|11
CTVASYNEQFF
TGTACGGTCGCCTCCTACAATGAGCAGTTCTTC
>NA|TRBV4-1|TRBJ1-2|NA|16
CASSLRQQTSNYGYTF
TGCGCCAGCAGCCTAAGACAGCAAACTTCTAACTATGGCTACACCTTC
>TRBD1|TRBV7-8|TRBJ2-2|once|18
CASSLPGQGWRNTGELFF
TGTGCCAGCAGCTTACCGGGACAGGGCTGGAGGAACACCGGGGAGCTGTTTTTT
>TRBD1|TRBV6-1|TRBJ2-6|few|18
CASKPGTGIWSGANVLTF
TGTGCCAGCAAGCCCGGGACAGGGATTTGGTCTGGGGCCAACGTCCTGACTTTC
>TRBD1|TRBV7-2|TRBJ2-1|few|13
CAIPGGAGNEQFF
TGTGCCATCCCAGGGGGCGCGGGGAATGAGCAGTTCTTC